The 15 T cell receptor beta chains below come from one sample, sequenced in a study of cytomegalovirus exposure and HLA in healthy donors. Use of 60 Vbeta and 13 Jbeta primers characterized the PCR. TCRdb's table, derived via immunoSEQ multiplex PCR, lists solely in-frame clones and lacks some. The sample carries about 67,000 clones, roughly two thirds recorded once. The sequencing input was PBMCs. The source of these receptors is a woman in her twenties or thirties in good health and CMV-seronegative.

The V gene is TRBV5-1, the J gene TRBJ1-3; 8 bases align to TRBD1. The CDR3 runs to 18 residues. CDR1 and CDR2 from the germline V gene are SGHRS and YFSETQ. With 2 bases clipped from V and 5 bases from J, the junction kept 15 bases outside the gene matches. The chain's CDR3 is CASSFAGQGKGDRNTIYF. Here the CDR3 DNA reads TGCGCCAGCAGCTTCGCAGGACAGGGAAAAGGAGATAGAAACACCATATATTTT.

V usage is TRBV29-1 and J usage is TRBJ2-1; 10 bases are a match to TRBD1. This CDR3 has 13 amino acids. V was pared by 3 bases and J by 9 bases, with 5 bases of the junction left unmatched. Germline CDR1 and CDR2: SQVTM and ANQGSEA. The CDR3 DNA is TGCAGCGTTGAGGAGACAGGGGGCAGTGAGCAGTTCTTC. Translated, it gives CSVEETGGSEQFF.

This chain connects TRBV11-2 to TRBJ2-7, with 8 bases aligning to TRBD2. The CDR3 extends over 14 amino acids. V was clipped by 6 bases and J by 3 bases; unmatched bases: 7. Germline CDR1 and CDR2: SGHAT and FQNNGV. The CDR3 here is CASRPGTRGYEQYF. CDR3 DNA: TGTGCCAGCAGACCTGGGACTAGGGGCTACGAGCAGTACTTC.

The chain is built from TRBV5-1 and TRBJ2-7; 10 nucleotides line up with TRBD1. The length of the CDR3 is 15 residues. V lost 4 bases to trimming and J lost 3 bases; unmatched junction nucleotides: 7. The germline gives CDR1 SGHRS, CDR2 YFSETQ. For the CDR3, the DNA is TGCGCCAGCAGCATGAGACAGGGGGCTGGCTACGAGCAGTACTTC. Translated: CASSMRQGAGYEQYF. Full variable domain (missing parts from reference TRBV5-1 and TRBJ2-7): KAGVTQTPRYLIKTRGQQVTLSCSPISGHRSVSWYQQTPGQGLQFLFEYFSETQRNKGNFPGRFSGRQFSNSRSEMNVSTLELGDSALYLCASSMRQGAGYEQYFGPGTRLTVT.

The chain combines TRBV6-6 with TRBJ1-1; D call uncertain. There are 13 residues in the CDR3. CDR1 MNHNY and CDR2 SVGAGI come from the germline V gene (reference sequence). The ends were cut back, 0 bases at V and 3 bases at J, with 5 bases in the middle. CDR3 sequence reads: CASSYSADTEAFF. CDR3 DNA sequence: TGTGCCAGCAGTTACTCGGCGGACACTGAAGCTTTCTTT.

The chain joins TRBV14 to TRBJ2-7; a possible D gene is TRBD2 (7 bases). The CDR3 runs 16 residues. Looked up from germline, CDR1 is SGHDN and CDR2 is FVKESK. The V end lost 1 base, the J end lost 2 bases, and 15 bases lay between the germline ends. CDR3 bases: TGTGCCAGCAGCCAAGGCCAGGGGCGGGGGCCCTACGAGCAGTACTTC. Protein product: CASSQGQGRGPYEQYF.

A remark on this clone: One junction end disagrees with the germline gene, perhaps due to a read error. The chain recombines TRBV5-1 with TRBJ2-5; 7 bases line up with TRBD1. This CDR3 has 14 amino acids. CDR1 SGHRS and CDR2 YFSETQ come from the germline V gene. The CDR3, as DNA: TGTGCCAGCAGCTTGGAGACAGGGTTGGAGACCCAGTACTTC. Protein: CASSLETGLETQYF.

Concerning this clone itself: This same CDR3 is encoded by further DNA sequences in the sample. V gene TRBV7-2 combines with J gene TRBJ2-3; 12 nucleotides agree with TRBD2. CDR3 length: 16 residues. V was clipped by 5 bases and J by 3 bases; unmatched bases: 6. CDR1 is SGHTA and CDR2 is FQGNSA in the germline V gene. The CDR3 DNA is TGTGCCAGCAGCCCGAGGACTAGCGGGAATACAGATACGCAGTATTTT. It encodes CASSPRTSGNTDTQYF.

This clone was recorded once. V is TRBV4-2 and J is TRBJ2-2; TRBD2 agrees at 8 bases. V was pared by 2 bases and J by 1 base, with 3 bases of the junction left unmatched. This CDR3 contains 16 residues. Germline loops: CDR1 LGHNA, CDR2 YNFKEQ. CDR3 nucleotides: TGTGCCAGCAGCCAAAATCGGGGGGGGAACACCGGGGAGCTGTTTTTT. This encodes CASSQNRGGNTGELFF.

The rearrangement links TRBV7-8 to TRBJ2-7; D gene uncertain. Germline CDR1 is SGHVS and CDR2 is FQNEAQ. The CDR3 has 13 amino acids. V lost 1 base and J lost 0, with 4 bases in between. Written as DNA, the CDR3 is TGTGCCAGCAGCTTAGTGGCCTCCTACGAGCAGTACTTC. This gives the protein CASSLVASYEQYF.

This chain joins TRBV7-9 and TRBJ2-7; D unclear. The CDR3 runs to 13 residues. Trimming stripped 1 base from V and 6 bases from J, with 10 bases between. The germline gives CDR1 SEHNR, CDR2 FQNEAQ (reference sequence). The DNA of the CDR3 is TGTGCCAGCAGCTTAGGGGCAGGCTTCGAGCAGTACTTC. This encodes CASSLGAGFEQYF. Full variable domain (remainder filled in from reference TRBV7-9 and TRBJ2-7): DTGVSQNPRHKITKRGQNVTFRCDPISEHNRLYWYRQTLGQGPEFLTYFQNEAQLEKSRLLSDRFSAERPKGSFSTLEIQRTEQGDSAMYLCASSLGAGFEQYFGPGTRLTVT.

The J gene is TRBJ2-7, the V gene TRBV5-1; maybe TRBD2 (7 bases). CDR1 is SGHRS, CDR2 YFSETQ, per germline. V was trimmed by 0 bases and J by 2 bases, leaving 15 bases between them. There are 16 residues in the CDR3. The CDR3 loop is CASSLAKGGPAYEQYF. In DNA form, the CDR3 reads TGCGCCAGCAGCTTGGCCAAGGGGGGGCCAGCCTACGAGCAGTACTTC.

This clone came up a few times. The chain has TRBV9 and TRBJ2-3, with 7 bases matching TRBD2. CDR3 length: 15 residues. V dropped 1 base and J dropped 5; count of bases not matched to a gene: 7. The V gene's germline CDR1 is SGDLS and CDR2 YYNGEE. CDR3 DNA sequence: TGTGCCAGCAGCGTAACTAGCGATCGGGAAGATACGCAGTATTTT. It codes for CASSVTSDREDTQYF.

The chain links TRBV9 to TRBJ1-4, with 8 bases identical to TRBD1. V shed 4 bases, J shed 4 bases, and the junction held 3 bases outside the gene matches. The CDR3 totals 14 residues. Germline loops: CDR1 SGDLS, CDR2 YYNGEE. The CDR3 coding sequence is TGTGCCAGCAGCCAGGACAGGGTTAATGAAAAACTGTTTTTT. This gives the protein CASSQDRVNEKLFF.

This clone was counted between two and nine times. This sequence joins TRBV6-1 and TRBJ1-3, with 7 nucleotides matching TRBD1. Losses at the gene ends were 7 bases for V and 2 bases for J; bases not matched to a gene: 5. The length of the CDR3 is 14 residues. CDR1 and CDR2 (germline): MNHNS, SASEGT. The CDR3 DNA follows: TGTGCCAGCACCCCGACAGGGACTGGAAACACCATATATTTT. Residues: CASTPTGTGNTIYF.